Here is one TCR beta chain with its context. The target of this receptor is not known. A junction end diverges from the germline sequence, so it may reflect a read error. This sample was taken from a study of CD8+CD57+ T cells in acquired aplastic anemia listed by TCRdb under 2018. In the study overall: Extracted DNA from sorted CD4+ and CD8+ cells averaged 3.2 ug, ranging from roughly 0.17 to 30 ug. CD8+CD57+ expansion was defined as frequency above the mean frequency observed in healthy subjects.

What the authors observed across the whole study: Between patients and healthy controls, no significant difference in CD8+ Simpson's diversity was found (P=0.060). Roughly 29 CD8+ CDR3 sequences were shared between patients and controls but appeared highly expressed in patients and within their immunodominant clones.

The CDR3, cysteine through phenylalanine, is 15 amino acids long. Only the CDR3 portion is preserved as DNA: 45 bases, with reading frame beginning at the first base. CDR1 and CDR2, looked up from the germline V gene, are SGDLS and YYNGEE. Flow cytometry had shown CD8+CD57+ cell expansion in the patients selected for sequencing. Every patient had a diagnosis of severe acquired aplastic anemia based on International Study of Aplastic Anemia and Agranulocytosis and Camitta criteria. At the time blood was sampled, none of the patients had received any therapy. TCR repertoires of sorted CD4+ and CD8+ blood T cells from severe aplastic anemia patients and healthy subjects were deep-sequenced in the study. Patients were enrolled in the USA under clinicaltrials.gov protocols 00001620, 01623167, 00001397, 00071045, 00081523 and 00961064. Ficoll-Paque density gradient centrifugation was used to isolate peripheral blood mononuclear cells. CD4+ and CD8+ T cells were sorted by FACS or magnetic beads before DNA extraction.

Genomic DNA served as template for TCR beta VDJ combination and CDR3 sequence profiling. An Illumina HiSeq 2000 was used for TCR repertoire sequencing. Processing in the source paper ran as follows. TRBV/TRBJ rearrangement plots, CDR3 size and DJ length profiles, and Simpson's diversity index were used to assess repertoires. The most abundant DNA sequence in the deep sequencing data was defined as the immunodominant clone. CDR3 amino acid sequences were checked for sharing across subjects and were also compared against the VDJdb database and published repertoires. The raw public reads went through TCRdb reprocessing: fastp at Q25, MiXCR clone calling, in-frame beta chains kept. Entries that share a CDR3 protein sequence are merged under the most common genes and DNA. Here the V and J calls rest on TCRdb's processing, not on the authors' analysis. This sample is represented by under 350,000 distinct CDR3 sequences; 45% to 65% of them were singletons. The ten largest clonotypes hold roughly 1.2% of the sample.

This sequence originates from a human donor with aplastic anemia. The sample consisted of sorted CD4+, CD8+, or CD8+CD57+ T cells (not recorded which) from PBMCs. The V gene is TRBV9 and the J gene is TRBJ2-1; no D gene is confidently identified. DNA sequence: TGTGCCAGCAGCGTAGATGTGGGCTACTACAATAAGCAGCTCTTC. Translated, this gives CASSVDVGYYNKQLF.